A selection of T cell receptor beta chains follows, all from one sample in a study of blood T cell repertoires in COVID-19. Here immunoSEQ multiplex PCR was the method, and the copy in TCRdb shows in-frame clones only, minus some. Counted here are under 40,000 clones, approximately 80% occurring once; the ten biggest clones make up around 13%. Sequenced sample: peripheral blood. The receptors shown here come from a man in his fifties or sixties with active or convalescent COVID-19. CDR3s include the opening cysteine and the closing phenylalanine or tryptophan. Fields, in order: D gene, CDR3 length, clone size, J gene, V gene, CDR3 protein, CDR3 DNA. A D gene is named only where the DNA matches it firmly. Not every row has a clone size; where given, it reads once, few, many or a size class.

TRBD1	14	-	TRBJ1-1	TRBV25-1	CASSGDRPNTEAFF	TGTGCCAGCAGTGGGGACAGACCGAACACTGAAGCTTTCTTT
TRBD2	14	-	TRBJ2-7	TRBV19	CASSPTSGGTEQYF	TGTGCCAGTAGCCCGACTAGCGGGGGGACCGAGCAGTACTTC
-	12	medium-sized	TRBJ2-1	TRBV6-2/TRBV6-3	CASSYPNNEQFF	TGTGCCAGCAGTTACCCCAACAATGAGCAGTTCTTC
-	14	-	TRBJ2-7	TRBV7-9	CASSLEGALYEQYF	TGTGCCAGCAGCTTAGAAGGGGCCCTCTACGAGCAGTACTTC
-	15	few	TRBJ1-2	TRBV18	CASSPSRQINYGYTF	TGTGCCAGCTCACCGTCACGACAGATTAACTATGGCTACACCTTC
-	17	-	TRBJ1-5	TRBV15	CATSRELRGAGNQPQHF	TGTGCCACCAGCAGAGAGCTTCGGGGGGCTGGCAATCAGCCCCAGCATTTT
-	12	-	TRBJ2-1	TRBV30	CAWSTTRHEQFF	TGTGCCTGGAGTACGACTAGACATGAGCAGTTCTTC
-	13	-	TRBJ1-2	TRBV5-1	CASSFAEGGGYTF	TGCGCCAGCAGCTTTGCAGAGGGAGGGGGCTACACCTTC
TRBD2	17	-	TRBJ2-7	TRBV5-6	CASSLLGPGLAGNEQYF	TGTGCCAGCAGCTTGTTGGGTCCGGGACTAGCGGGGAACGAGCAGTACTTC
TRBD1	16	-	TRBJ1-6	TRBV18	CASSPMTGSDNSPLHF	TGTGCCAGCTCACCCATGACAGGGAGTGATAATTCACCCCTCCACTTT
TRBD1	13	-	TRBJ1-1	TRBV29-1	CSAATGGYTEAFF	TGCAGCGCCGCGACAGGGGGTTATACTGAAGCTTTCTTT
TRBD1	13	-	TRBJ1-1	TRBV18	CASSLDRDTEAFF	TGTGCCAGCTCACTGGACAGGGACACTGAAGCTTTCTTT
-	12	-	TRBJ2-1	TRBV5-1	CASSLSYNEQFF	TGCGCCAGCAGCCTTTCCTACAATGAGCAGTTCTTC
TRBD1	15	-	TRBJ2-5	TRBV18	CASSPITGEQETQYF	TGTGCCAGCTCACCAATCACAGGGGAGCAAGAGACCCAGTACTTC
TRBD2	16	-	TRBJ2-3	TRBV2	CASTKYSGGAGDTQYF	TGTGCCAGCACTAAGTATAGCGGGGGGGCGGGAGATACGCAGTATTTT
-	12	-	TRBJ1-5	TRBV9	CASSNSDRPQHF	TGTGCCAGCAGCAACTCGGACAGGCCCCAGCATTTT
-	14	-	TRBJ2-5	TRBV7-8	CASSSTRVGETQYF	TGTGCCAGCAGCTCGACTAGAGTCGGTGAGACCCAGTACTTC
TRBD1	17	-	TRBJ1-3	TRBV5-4	CASSLGDRDYSGNTIYF	TGTGCCAGCAGCTTGGGGGACAGGGATTACTCTGGAAACACCATATATTTT
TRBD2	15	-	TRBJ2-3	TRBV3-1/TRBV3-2	CASRPAGGPTDTQYF	TGTGCCAGCAGACCAGCGGGGGGGCCCACAGATACGCAGTATTTT
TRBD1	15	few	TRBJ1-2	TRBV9	CASSAGGQSNYGYTF	TGTGCCAGCAGCGCCGGGGGACAGTCTAACTATGGCTACACCTTC
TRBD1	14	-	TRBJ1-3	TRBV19	CASRAGGSGNTIYF	TGTGCCAGTAGAGCAGGGGGCTCTGGAAACACCATATATTTT
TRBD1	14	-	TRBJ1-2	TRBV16	CASSHPGQGYGYTF	TGTGCCAGCAGCCACCCAGGACAGGGCTATGGCTACACCTTC
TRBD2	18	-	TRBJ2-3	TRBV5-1	CASSLGGLAGPNRYAQYF	TGCGCCAGCAGCTTAGGGGGACTAGCGGGACCCAACAGATATGCGCAGTATTTT
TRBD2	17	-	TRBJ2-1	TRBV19	CASSIFTSGGSYNEQFF	TGTGCCAGTAGTATCTTTACAAGCGGGGGCTCCTACAATGAGCAGTTCTTC
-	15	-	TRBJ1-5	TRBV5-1	CASSLGPRLGQPQHF	TGCGCCAGCAGCTTGGGTCCCAGGTTGGGTCAGCCCCAGCATTTT
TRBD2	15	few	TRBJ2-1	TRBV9	CASSVGLAAGGEQFF	TGTGCCAGCAGCGTTGGACTAGCGGCCGGAGGTGAGCAGTTCTTC
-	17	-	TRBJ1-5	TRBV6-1	CASSENPGVSSNQPQHF	TGTGCCAGCAGTGAAAATCCGGGGGTCTCTAGCAATCAGCCCCAGCATTTT
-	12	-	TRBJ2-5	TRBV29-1	CSVLDSQETQYF	TGCAGCGTTTTGGACAGCCAAGAGACCCAGTACTTC
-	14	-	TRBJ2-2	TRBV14	CASSPRGNTGELFF	TGTGCCAGCAGCCCCCGGGGGAACACCGGGGAGCTGTTTTTT
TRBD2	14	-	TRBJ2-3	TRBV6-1	CASSEGLAGTTKYF	TGTGCCAGCAGTGAGGGACTAGCGGGGACCACGAAGTATTTT
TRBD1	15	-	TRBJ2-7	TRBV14	CASSLGTGLTYEQYF	TGTGCCAGCAGTCTCGGGACAGGATTGACCTACGAGCAGTACTTC
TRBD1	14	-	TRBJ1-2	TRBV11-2	CASSLGQGFYGYTF	TGTGCCAGCAGTTTAGGACAGGGCTTCTATGGCTACACCTTC
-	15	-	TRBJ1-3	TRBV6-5	CASRPTGDPGNTIYF	TGTGCCAGCAGGCCGACAGGCGACCCTGGAAACACCATATATTTT
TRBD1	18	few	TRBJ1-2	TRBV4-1	CASSHPSRTGGVEKGYTF	TGCGCCAGCAGCCACCCTTCAAGGACAGGGGGCGTGGAGAAGGGCTACACCTTC
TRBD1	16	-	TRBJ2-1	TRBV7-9	CASSYHTGTGDNEQFF	TGTGCCAGCAGCTACCACACCGGGACAGGGGACAATGAGCAGTTCTTC
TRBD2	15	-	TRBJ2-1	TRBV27	CASSFASGGADEQFF	TGTGCCAGCAGTTTCGCTAGCGGGGGGGCCGATGAGCAGTTCTTC
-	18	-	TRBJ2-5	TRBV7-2	CASSPHNAPSANQETQYF	TGTGCCAGCAGCCCCCATAACGCCCCTAGCGCAAACCAAGAGACCCAGTACTTC
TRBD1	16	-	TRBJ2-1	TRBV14	CASSGLVRTGVNEQFF	TGTGCCAGCAGCGGGTTAGTGAGGACAGGGGTGAATGAGCAGTTCTTC
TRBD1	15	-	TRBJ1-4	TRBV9	CASSPRTGRDEKLFF	TGTGCCAGCAGCCCCCGGACAGGGAGGGATGAAAAACTGTTTTTT
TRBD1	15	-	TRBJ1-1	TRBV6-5	CASTETRGLNTEAFF	TGTGCCAGCACCGAAACGAGGGGGCTGAACACTGAAGCTTTCTTT
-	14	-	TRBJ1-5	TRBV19	CASSVFGTNQPQHF	TGTGCCAGTAGCGTCTTTGGGACAAATCAGCCCCAGCATTTT
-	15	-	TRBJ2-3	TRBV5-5	CASRYRQASTDTQYF	TGTGCCAGCAGGTACCGACAGGCTAGCACAGATACGCAGTATTTT
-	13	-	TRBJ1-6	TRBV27	CASSQGLNSPLHF	TGTGCCAGCAGCCAGGGGCTTAATTCACCCCTCCACTTT
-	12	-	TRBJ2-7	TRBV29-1	CSVEESGYEQYF	TGCAGCGTTGAAGAGTCGGGCTACGAGCAGTACTTC
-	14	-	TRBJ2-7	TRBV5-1	CASSSQGSTYEQYF	TGCGCCAGCAGTTCCCAGGGGTCCACCTACGAGCAGTACTTC
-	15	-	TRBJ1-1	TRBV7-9	CASSLAQGRNTEAFF	TGTGCCAGCAGCTTAGCACAGGGCAGGAACACTGAAGCTTTCTTT
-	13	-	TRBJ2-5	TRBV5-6	CASSFWAQETQYF	TGTGCCAGCAGCTTTTGGGCGCAAGAGACCCAGTACTTC
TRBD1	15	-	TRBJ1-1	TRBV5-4	CASRQGVGVNTEAFF	TGTGCCTCCCGACAGGGTGTGGGGGTGAACACTGAAGCTTTCTTT
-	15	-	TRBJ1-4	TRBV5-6	CASSITGSLNEKLFF	TGTGCCAGCAGCATTACAGGGAGCCTTAATGAAAAACTGTTTTTT
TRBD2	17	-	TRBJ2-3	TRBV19	CASSTIGLAVNTDTQYF	TGTGCCAGTAGTACGATCGGACTAGCGGTTAACACAGATACGCAGTATTTT
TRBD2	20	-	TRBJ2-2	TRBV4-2	CASSQDLGKGLAGETGELFF	TGTGCCAGCAGCCAAGATCTTGGGAAGGGACTAGCGGGGGAAACCGGGGAGCTGTTTTTT
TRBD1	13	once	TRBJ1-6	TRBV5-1	CASMGQGNSPLHF	TGCGCCAGCATGGGACAGGGGAATTCACCCCTCCACTTT
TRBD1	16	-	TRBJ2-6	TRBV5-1	CASSRTGDGGANVLTF	TGCGCCAGCAGCCGGACAGGGGATGGTGGGGCCAACGTCCTGACTTTC
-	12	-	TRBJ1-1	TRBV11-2	CASSLEAGEAFF	TGTGCCAGCAGCTTAGAGGCGGGTGAAGCTTTCTTT